A selection of T cell receptor beta chains follows, all from one sample in a study of cytomegalovirus exposure and HLA in healthy donors. The assay was immunoSEQ multiplex PCR, and TCRdb's table has in-frame clones only and misses some. This sample yields roughly 100,000 clones, of which 60% to 80% are seen a single time; about 4.1% belongs to the top ten. Sequenced material: PBMCs. These receptors all stem from a man between 45 and 60 years old in good health and CMV-seropositive. Both conserved end residues are part of each CDR3. D genes are given only for firm matches. Only some rows state a clone size, as once, few, many or a class for expanded clones.

>TRBV7-6|-|-|16|TRBJ2-2
CASSKLDGGNTGELFF
TGTGCCAGCAGCAAGCTGGACGGGGGGAACACCGGGGAGCTGTTTTTT
>TRBV9|-|-|14|TRBJ2-1
CASSVGPTGHEQFF
TGTGCCAGCAGCGTAGGCCCGACAGGCCATGAGCAGTTCTTC
>TRBV5-6|-|-|14|TRBJ2-7
CASSLGGPRYEQYF
TGTGCCAGCAGCTTGGGGGGGCCAAGGTACGAGCAGTACTTC
>TRBV15|-|-|14|TRBJ2-7
CATSRAGASYEQYF
TGTGCCACCAGCAGAGCGGGAGCCTCCTACGAGCAGTACTTC
>TRBV6-5|-|-|13|TRBJ1-1
CASSSSGLSEAFF
TGTGCCAGCAGTTCTTCAGGTCTGTCTGAAGCTTTCTTT
>TRBV6-1|TRBD1|once|13|TRBJ1-1
CATRQGANTEAFF
TGTGCCACCAGACAGGGGGCGAACACTGAAGCTTTCTTT
>TRBV9|TRBD1|once|16|TRBJ2-7
CASSPNFRDRVHEQYF
TGTGCCAGCAGCCCCAACTTCCGGGACAGGGTACACGAGCAGTACTTC
>TRBV19|TRBD1|once|14|TRBJ1-5
CATGRDSGSQPQHF
TGTGCCACCGGCCGGGACAGTGGTAGTCAGCCCCAGCATTTT
>TRBV6-5|TRBD2|once|15|TRBJ2-3
CASSFSGRDTDTQYF
TGTGCCAGCAGTTTTAGCGGGAGAGACACAGATACGCAGTATTTT
>TRBV5-5|-|-|14|TRBJ1-1
CASSLAPRNTEAFF
TGTGCCAGCAGCTTGGCCCCCAGGAACACTGAAGCTTTCTTT
>TRBV19|TRBD2|-|15|TRBJ2-1
CASSRGTSGYNEQFF
TGTGCCAGTAGTCGCGGGACTAGCGGATACAATGAGCAGTTCTTC
>TRBV28|TRBD1|-|14|TRBJ2-7
CASFSGQGFHEQYF
TGTGCCAGTTTCTCCGGACAGGGGTTCCACGAGCAGTACTTC
>TRBV6-1|TRBD1|-|12|TRBJ1-1
CASGTGVTEAFF
TGTGCCAGCGGCACAGGGGTAACTGAAGCTTTCTTT
>TRBV7-9|-|-|16|TRBJ1-6
CASSLGPGRAGSPLHF
TGTGCCAGCAGCTTAGGACCCGGGAGAGCAGGTTCACCCCTCCACTTT
>TRBV1|-|-|17|TRBJ2-1
CTSSQDLTSGNYNEQFF
TGCACCAGCAGCCAAGATCTTACTAGCGGGAATTACAATGAGCAGTTCTTC
>TRBV28|-|-|10|TRBJ2-1
CASSTKAQFF
TGTGCCAGCAGCACGAAAGCACAGTTCTTC
>TRBV6-1|TRBD2|-|16|TRBJ2-1
CASSDPGLGAGNEQFF
TGTGCCAGCAGTGACCCGGGACTAGGGGCGGGCAATGAGCAGTTCTTC
>TRBV7-8|-|-|16|TRBJ1-6
CASSLVGRVDNSPLHF
TGTGCCAGCAGCTTAGTTGGCAGGGTCGATAATTCACCCCTCCACTTT
>TRBV4-2|-|-|19|TRBJ2-1
CASSQELGFPTSSYNEQFF
TGTGCCAGCAGCCAAGAGCTAGGTTTTCCTACCAGCTCCTACAATGAGCAGTTCTTC
>TRBV7-8|TRBD2|-|15|TRBJ2-4
CASSRTRLAENIQYF
TGTGCCAGCAGCCGAACTAGACTAGCGGAAAACATTCAGTACTTC
>TRBV7-9|-|-|13|TRBJ1-2
CASSLKGNYGYTF
TGTGCCAGCAGCTTAAAGGGGAACTATGGCTACACCTTC
>TRBV6-6|-|-|15|TRBJ2-5
CASSYSGGPRETQYF
TGTGCCAGCAGTTACTCGGGGGGGCCCCGGGAGACCCAGTACTTC
>TRBV7-6|-|-|14|TRBJ2-7
CASSLGQGTYEQYF
TGTGCCAGCAGCTTAGGGCAGGGTACCTACGAGCAGTACTTC
>TRBV28|-|-|12|TRBJ2-7
CASHQNRDAEYF
TGTGCCAGCCACCAGAACAGGGACGCTGAGTACTTC
>TRBV18|-|-|15|TRBJ1-5
CASSPSTGSNQPQHF
TGTGCCAGCTCACCATCGACAGGTAGCAATCAGCCCCAGCATTTT
>TRBV29-1|-|-|13|TRBJ2-6
CSVDVSGANVLTF
TGCAGCGTTGACGTGTCTGGGGCCAACGTCCTGACTTTC
>TRBV6-5|-|-|15|TRBJ2-7
CASSLGDSATYEQYF
TGTGCCAGCAGCCTTGGGGATAGCGCCACCTACGAGCAGTACTTC
>TRBV18|-|-|16|TRBJ1-1
CASSPPQGGVLMEAFF
TGTGCCAGCTCACCACCCCAGGGAGGTGTACTTATGGAAGCTTTCTTT
>TRBV19|-|-|14|TRBJ2-1
CASKRGISYNEQFF
TGTGCCAGTAAAAGGGGGATATCCTACAATGAGCAGTTCTTC
>TRBV15|-|few|16|TRBJ2-1
CATSRKVNRENNEQFF
TGTGCCACCAGCAGGAAAGTAAACAGGGAGAACAATGAGCAGTTCTTC
>TRBV15|TRBD2|-|18|TRBJ2-3
CATSRGLILAGTADTQYF
TGTGCCACCAGCAGAGGTCTTATCTTAGCGGGGACTGCAGATACGCAGTATTTT
>TRBV7-8|-|once|16|TRBJ2-7
CASSSISQGSSYEQYF
TGTGCCAGCAGCTCCATCTCCCAGGGGAGCTCCTACGAGCAGTACTTC
>TRBV18|-|-|16|TRBJ2-1
CASSPPADGSYNEQFF
TGTGCCAGCTCACCACCTGCTGACGGGAGTTACAATGAGCAGTTCTTC
>TRBV7-9|TRBD2|-|16|TRBJ2-3
CASSLGRRESTDTQYF
TGTGCCAGCAGCTTAGGTCGGCGGGAGAGCACAGATACGCAGTATTTT
>TRBV27|TRBD1|-|17|TRBJ2-7
CASSLFPQGAISYEQYF
TGTGCCAGCAGTTTATTCCCCCAGGGGGCCATCTCCTACGAGCAGTACTTC
>TRBV6-5|TRBD1|-|15|TRBJ1-5
CASTPKGAGNQPQHF
TGTGCCAGCACCCCTAAGGGGGCGGGTAATCAGCCCCAGCATTTT
>TRBV2|-|-|15|TRBJ1-2
CASPPRLGASQGYTF
TGTGCCAGCCCCCCAAGATTAGGGGCGAGCCAGGGCTACACCTTC
>TRBV6-1|TRBD1|-|15|TRBJ2-5
CASRPRQGVGETQYF
TGTGCCAGCAGGCCTCGACAGGGGGTAGGAGAGACCCAGTACTTC
>TRBV14|TRBD2|few|14|TRBJ2-3
CASKRDYGTDTQYF
TGTGCCAGCAAGAGGGACTATGGGACAGATACGCAGTATTTT
>TRBV2|-|-|14|TRBJ1-5
CASSVERGLRPQHF
TGTGCCAGCAGTGTAGAGAGGGGGTTGAGGCCCCAGCATTTT
>TRBV2|TRBD1|-|15|TRBJ2-3
CASSRQGAGTDTQYF
TGTGCCAGCAGTCGACAGGGGGCGGGGACAGATACGCAGTATTTT
>TRBV19|TRBD1|-|17|TRBJ2-3
CASSIDLEGTGSDTQYF
TGTGCCAGTAGTATTGATTTAGAGGGGACAGGGTCGGATACGCAGTATTTT
>TRBV19|-|-|16|TRBJ2-3
CASSGRTQSSTDTQYF
TGTGCCAGTAGTGGTCGGACTCAATCTAGCACAGATACGCAGTATTTT
>TRBV5-1|TRBD2|-|16|TRBJ2-7
CASSPKGLAGGYEQYF
TGCGCCAGCAGCCCGAAAGGTCTAGCGGGAGGTTACGAGCAGTACTTC
>TRBV18|-|-|16|TRBJ2-5
CASSLGGGGGQETQYF
TGTGCCAGCTCACTGGGTGGCGGAGGAGGGCAAGAGACCCAGTACTTC
>TRBV25-1|-|-|15|TRBJ1-3
CASSELQDPGNTIYF
TGTGCCAGCAGTGAATTGCAGGATCCTGGAAACACCATATATTTT
>TRBV19|TRBD2|-|16|TRBJ2-2
CASSKLAGGSTGELFF
TGTGCCAGTAGTAAACTAGCGGGAGGTTCCACCGGGGAGCTGTTTTTT
>TRBV30|TRBD1|few|14|TRBJ2-2
CAWRGQGNTGELFF
TGTGCCTGGAGGGGACAGGGGAACACCGGGGAGCTGTTTTTT
>TRBV7-8|TRBD2|-|15|TRBJ2-2
CASIPSGRIAGELFF
TGTGCCAGCATCCCTAGCGGGAGGATTGCCGGGGAGCTGTTTTTT
>TRBV5-5|TRBD2|-|16|TRBJ2-2
CASSLGAGKVAGELFF
TGTGCCAGCAGCTTGGGAGCGGGGAAGGTCGCCGGGGAGCTGTTTTTT
>TRBV9|-|-|14|TRBJ2-7
CASSVAAASYEQYF
TGTGCCAGCAGCGTCGCGGCAGCCTCCTACGAGCAGTACTTC
>TRBV7-3|TRBD1|once|15|TRBJ2-5
CASSFSTGARGTQYF
TGTGCCAGCAGCTTTTCGACAGGGGCTCGGGGGACCCAGTACTTC
>TRBV5-4|-|-|15|TRBJ2-2
CASSHRLPNTGELFF
TGTGCCAGCAGCCACAGGCTTCCGAACACCGGGGAGCTGTTTTTT
>TRBV19|TRBD1|-|15|TRBJ1-5
CASSTTGASNQPQHF
TGTGCCAGTAGTACTACAGGGGCGAGCAATCAGCCCCAGCATTTT
>TRBV9|TRBD1|-|14|TRBJ2-3
CASGLGQTTDTQYF
TGTGCCAGCGGGTTGGGACAGACCACAGATACGCAGTATTTT